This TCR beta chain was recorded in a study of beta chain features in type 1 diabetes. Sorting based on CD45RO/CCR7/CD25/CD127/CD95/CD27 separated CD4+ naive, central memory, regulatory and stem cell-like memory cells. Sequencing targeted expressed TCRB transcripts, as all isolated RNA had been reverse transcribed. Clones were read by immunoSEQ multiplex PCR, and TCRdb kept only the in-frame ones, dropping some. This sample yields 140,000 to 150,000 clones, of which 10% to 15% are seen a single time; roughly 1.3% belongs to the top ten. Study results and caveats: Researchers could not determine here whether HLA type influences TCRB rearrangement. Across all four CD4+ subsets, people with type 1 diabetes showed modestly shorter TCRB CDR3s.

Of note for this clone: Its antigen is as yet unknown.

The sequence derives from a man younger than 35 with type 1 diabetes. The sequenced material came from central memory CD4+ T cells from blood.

CDR3 coding DNA: TGTGCCAGCAGCCCACAGGGGCCCTACAATGAGCAGTTCTTC. Its translation is CASSPQGPYNEQFF. The chain uses TRBV7-9 and TRBJ2-1; 7 nucleotides line up with TRBD1. The germline gives CDR1 SEHNR, CDR2 FQNEAQ (reference sequence). Trimming removed 5 bases from V and 2 bases from J; junction bases left unmatched: 3. The CDR3 runs to 14 residues.